This T cell receptor beta chain was observed in a study of shared clonotypes between healthy human individuals. As for the study in general: Researchers assigned three CD4 naive, three CD4 memory, two CD8 naive and one CD8 memory plate to each donor.

Some clones are missing from TCRdb's copy, which holds only in-frame ones; the method was immunoSEQ multiplex PCR. In the table there are 2,100,000 or so clones, approximately 94% of which are singletons. This clone was observed a handful of times. Distinct nucleotide sequences in the sample also encode this CDR3. V gave up 0 bases and J gave up 5 bases; unmatched junction bases: 2. Germline lookup yields CDR1 SGHRS and CDR2 YFSETQ. The CDR3 has 15 amino acids. The receptor comes from a man younger than 35 in good health. Sequencing was performed on naive CD4+ T cells sorted from blood. Sample subset: CD45RA+ positively selected. The V call is TRBV5-1, the J call TRBJ1-4; 9 nucleotides line up with TRBD1. CDR3 in amino acids: CASSLAGTGNEKLFF. CDR3 in DNA: TGCGCCAGCAGCTTGGCCGGGACAGGGAATGAAAAACTGTTTTTT.